This entry lists 9 T cell receptor beta chains sequenced from one sample in a study of T-cell reconstitution after alpha-beta-depleted transplantation in children. Library preparation (for TCRbeta) was performed with unique molecular identifiers. MiXCR was run by TCRdb on the PCR reads, yielding one entry per CDR3 protein. The repertoire includes fewer than 550,000 distinct CDR3 sequences, roughly an eighth of them detected once, and 13% to 15% sits in the top ten. This specimen consisted of PBMCs, mostly from graft donor cells, obtained 180 days after TCRalphabeta/CD19-depleted stem cell transplant. The receptor set was obtained from a female patient aged 2 to 10 who had a stem cell transplant for aplastic anemia, so the T cells may come from the graft donor.

The chain uses TRBV20-1 and TRBJ2-2; 7 bases are a match to TRBD1. CDR3 length: 18 residues. Germline assignment: CDR1 DFQATT and CDR2 SNEGSKA (reference sequence). J lost 0 bases, V lost 0 bases, and 10 bases had no gene match. CDR3: CSARDVPRGSSNTGELFF. CDR3 nucleotides: TGCAGTGCTAGAGATGTCCCCAGGGGGAGTTCGAACACCGGGGAGCTGTTTTTT.

In its sample, this clonotype was seen a few times. This chain connects TRBV7-9 to TRBJ2-2; TRBD1 is a possible D gene (5 bases). This CDR3 contains 14 residues. The V end lost 6 bases, the J end lost 0 bases, and 8 bases lay between the germline ends. Germline V gives CDR1 SEHNR, CDR2 FQNEAQ (reference sequence). The CDR3 protein is CASRDTPNTGELFF. CDR3 in DNA: TGTGCCAGCAGGGACACCCCGAACACCGGGGAGCTGTTTTTT.

This clonotype was seen more than once but under ten times. V gene TRBV27 combines with J gene TRBJ2-1; TRBD2 matches at 12 bases. From germline, CDR1 is MNHEY and CDR2 SMNVEV (reference sequence). The CDR3 is made up of 19 amino acids. The ends lost 5 bases at V and 3 bases at J; junction bases unmatched: 14. The CDR3 DNA reads TGTGCCAGCAGTCCCCATTATCGTAGGACTAGCGGGAACTACAATGAGCAGTTCTTC. This translates into CASSPHYRRTSGNYNEQFF.

In its sample, this clonotype was seen a few times. The genes are TRBV28 and TRBJ2-7, with TRBD2 identical over 9 bases. The trim removed 7 bases at V and 0 bases at J, leaving 10 bases unmatched. CDR3 length equals 16 residues. Per the germline V gene, CDR1 is MDHEN and CDR2 is SYDVKM. CDR3: CASIGAGGYNSYEQYF. CDR3 bases: TGTGCCAGCATCGGAGCGGGAGGATACAACTCCTACGAGCAGTACTTC.

The chain has TRBV4-1 and TRBJ2-1, with a weak D call TRBD1 (6 bases). V lost 0 bases and J lost 2, with 26 bases in between. The germline CDR1 and CDR2 sequences are MGHRA and YSYEKL. The CDR3 contains 21 residues. CDR3 DNA sequence: TGCGCCAGCAGCCAAGATGGTTTACGGCCTCGGGGCCAGGGGACCTACAATGAGCAGTTCTTC. Translation gives CASSQDGLRPRGQGTYNEQFF.

This clonotype showed up just a few times. The chain employs TRBV18 and TRBJ2-6; 7 nucleotides line up with TRBD1. This CDR3 is built from 19 residues. Germline V lookup: CDR1 KGHSH, CDR2 LQKENI. V trimming: 3 bases; J trimming: 0 bases; junction bases outside the gene matches: 11. DNA of the CDR3: TGTGCCAGCTCACCCCTCGGACAGGCCCCAACCTCTGGGGCCAACGTCCTGACTTTC. Its protein product is CASSPLGQAPTSGANVLTF.

This clonotype was detected ten times or more. V gene TRBV7-3 combines with J gene TRBJ2-2; 13 bases are shared with TRBD2. Germline values: CDR1 SGHTA, CDR2 FQGTGA. The CDR3 is 18 residues long. V trimming: 5 bases; J trimming: 0 bases; junction bases outside the gene matches: 6. The CDR3: CASSVQGTSGTNTGELFF. CDR3 in DNA: TGTGCCAGCAGCGTACAGGGGACTAGCGGGACGAACACCGGGGAGCTGTTTTTT.

In its sample, this clonotype was seen many times. The chain links TRBV9 to TRBJ1-1; D gene ambiguous. V was cut by 0 bases and J by 0 bases, with 9 bases left in between. This CDR3 region has 15 residues. Germline V CDR1 and CDR2: SGDLS, YYNGEE. CDR3: CASSVGGGLNTEAFF. The CDR3 DNA follows: TGTGCCAGCAGCGTAGGTGGAGGGTTGAACACTGAAGCTTTCTTT.

The rearrangement links TRBV6-2 or TRBV6-3 to TRBJ1-2, with unresolved D. The germline gives CDR1 MNHEY, CDR2 SVGEGT. CDR3 length equals 13 residues. V lost 6 bases to trimming and J lost 2 bases, with 10 bases between them. The CDR3: CASSDGVNYGYTF. CDR3 bases: TGTGCCAGCAGCGACGGGGTAAACTATGGCTACACCTTC.